This is a list of T cell receptor beta chains from one sample in a study of shared clonotypes between healthy human individuals. The protocol was immunoSEQ multiplex PCR, while the TCRdb copy is restricted to in-frame clones and leaves out a portion. The sample lists about 360,000 clones, about 73% occurring once. Source material: memory CD4+ T cells sorted from blood. The receptor source for this set is a young man in good health. The CDR3 runs from the conserved cysteine through the conserved F or W. The D gene is left open where the match is weak. Not all rows give a size; the values are once, few, many and, for expanded clones, a class.

abundance | d_gene | j_gene | v_gene | CDR3nt | CDR3aa
. | . | TRBJ2-1 | TRBV5-4 | TGTGCCAGCAGCTTGACCGGGGACTCCTACAATGAGCAGTTCTTC | CASSLTGDSYNEQFF
. | TRBD2 | TRBJ2-2 | TRBV5-1 | TGCGCCAGCAGCGTCACTAGCGGCGCGAACACCGGGGAGCTGTTTTTT | CASSVTSGANTGELFF
. | TRBD2 | TRBJ2-1 | TRBV28 | TGTGCCAGCAGTTTCATTAGCGGGACTTACAATGAGCAGTTCTTC | CASSFISGTYNEQFF
few | . | TRBJ1-6 | TRBV18 | TGTGCCAGCTCACCACGCTCTAGCTCCTATAATTCACCCCTCCACTTT | CASSPRSSSYNSPLHF
. | . | TRBJ2-2 | TRBV11-2 | TGTGCCAGCAGCATAATTTCGGGAAGTCACACCGGGGAGCTGTTTTTT | CASSIISGSHTGELFF
. | TRBD1 | TRBJ2-2 | TRBV9 | TGTGCCGGCCGACAGGGGTCAACCGGGGAGCTGTTTTTT | CAGRQGSTGELFF
. | . | TRBJ2-6 | TRBV2 | TGTGCCAGCAGTGAGGGACACCACTCTGGGGCCAACGTCCTGACTTTC | CASSEGHHSGANVLTF
many | TRBD2 | TRBJ2-7 | TRBV7-2 | TGTGCCAGCAGCTTAGTAGGCGGGAGAACGAGGTACGAGCAGTACTTC | CASSLVGGRTRYEQYF
. | . | TRBJ2-3 | TRBV5-1 | TGCGCCAGCAGCTTGTCCGGGAGAAGCACAGATACGCAGTATTTT | CASSLSGRSTDTQYF
. | . | TRBJ2-7 | TRBV7-9 | TGTGCCAGCAGCTTAGGGAAGGGGTCCTACGAGCAGTACTTC | CASSLGKGSYEQYF
few | . | TRBJ2-1 | TRBV25-1 | TGTGCCAGCAGAGATCAGGGGTCCCTTCCCTACAATGAGCAGTTCTTC | CASRDQGSLPYNEQFF
. | TRBD1 | TRBJ2-3 | TRBV18 | TGTGCCAGCTCATTGCAGGGGGCTTCGGGAGATACGCAGTATTTT | CASSLQGASGDTQYF
. | . | TRBJ2-1 | TRBV11-2 | TGTGCCAGCAGCTTAGATTGGGGGACGTCGGGTGAGCAGTTCTTC | CASSLDWGTSGEQFF
few | . | TRBJ2-7 | TRBV10-3 | TGTGCCATCAGTGACCCGAGGGTCCGGGGCTACGAGCAGTACTTC | CAISDPRVRGYEQYF
. | TRBD2 | TRBJ2-1 | TRBV30 | TGTGCCTGGACCGTAGCGGGAGGAGAGCAGTTCTTC | CAWTVAGGEQFF
. | TRBD2 | TRBJ2-5 | TRBV2 | TGTGCCAGCAGGCCACTAGCGGGAGGTGGTGCGGAGACCCAGTACTTC | CASRPLAGGGAETQYF
. | TRBD2 | TRBJ2-1 | TRBV11-3 | TGTGCCAGTCAACTAGCGGGGGACTACAATGAGCAGTTCTTC | CASQLAGDYNEQFF
. | . | TRBJ2-7 | TRBV11-2 | TGTGCCAGCAGCTTAGATGGAGGGACCTCCTACGAGCAGTACTTC | CASSLDGGTSYEQYF
. | . | TRBJ2-7 | TRBV29-1 | TGCAGCGCCTCGTTGCAGGGTAGAGGCGAGCAGTACTTC | CSASLQGRGEQYF
. | . | TRBJ2-3 | TRBV14 | TGTGCCAGCAGCCAAAACCTGGGACCAGATACGCAGTATTTT | CASSQNLGPDTQYF
. | TRBD2 | TRBJ2-1 | TRBV11-2 | TGTGCCAGCAGCTTAGTACTAGCGGGAGTGGGTGAGCAGTTCTTC | CASSLVLAGVGEQFF
. | . | TRBJ1-1 | TRBV11-3 | TGTGCCAGCAGCATGGGGGGAGTAGACACTGAAGCTTTCTTT | CASSMGGVDTEAFF
. | TRBD1 | TRBJ2-1 | TRBV10-2 | TGCGCCAGCTCTTCCGGGACAGGGGTATGGAATGAGCAGTTCTTC | CASSSGTGVWNEQFF
. | . | TRBJ1-5 | TRBV2 | TGTGCCAGCAGTGAAGCGTTCAGGCAGCCCCAGCATTTT | CASSEAFRQPQHF
. | . | TRBJ2-1 | TRBV29-1 | TGCAGCGGACGACAAACTAGGCACAATGAGCAGTTCTTC | CSGRQTRHNEQFF
. | . | TRBJ2-7 | TRBV6-5 | TGTGCCAGCAGTTACACCGACAGGGAGCAGTACTTC | CASSYTDREQYF
. | TRBD2 | TRBJ2-3 | TRBV5-1 | TGCGCCAGCAGCTTGACTCAAGCGGGAGGGAGCACAGATACGCAGTATTTT | CASSLTQAGGSTDTQYF
. | TRBD1 | TRBJ2-7 | TRBV2 | TGTGCCAGCAGCATAGGGGACAGAACCTACGAGCAGTACTTC | CASSIGDRTYEQYF
. | . | TRBJ2-2 | TRBV19 | TGTGCCAGTAGTATCAGTGGTTACACCGGGGAGCTGTTTTTT | CASSISGYTGELFF
. | TRBD1 | TRBJ1-2 | TRBV2 | TGTGCCAGCAGTCCTAACAGGGGAGGCTACACCTTC | CASSPNRGGYTF
many | . | TRBJ1-1 | TRBV28 | TGTGCCAGCAGTTTATCGGACATGATCATGAACACTGAAGCTTTCTTT | CASSLSDMIMNTEAFF
. | . | TRBJ2-3 | TRBV30 | TGTGCCTGGAGCGGGAGCTCTATCACAGATACGCAGTATTTT | CAWSGSSITDTQYF
. | . | TRBJ1-6 | TRBV30 | TGTGCCTGGCAACCGGCAATCCGTCCACCCCTCCACTTT | CAWQPAIRPPLHF
. | . | TRBJ1-5 | TRBV7-2 | TGTGCCAGCAGCTTAGTAGGGGGAAGCAATCAGCCCCAGCATTTT | CASSLVGGSNQPQHF
. | . | TRBJ2-2 | TRBV14 | TGTGCCAGCAGCCAAGCCAGGGCTGGCACCGGGGAGCTGTTTTTT | CASSQARAGTGELFF
. | . | TRBJ2-1 | TRBV29-1 | TGCAGCGTTGACGCGCTACCGAGCTCCTACAATGAGCAGTTCTTC | CSVDALPSSYNEQFF
. | TRBD2 | TRBJ2-1 | TRBV7-2 | TGTGCCAGCAGCTTACTTAGCGGGAGTCGTGAGCAGTTCTTC | CASSLLSGSREQFF
. | TRBD2 | TRBJ2-1 | TRBV5-4 | TGTGCCAGCAGCGAGCTAGCGGGGGGCCCCGGTGAGCAGTTCTTC | CASSELAGGPGEQFF
. | . | TRBJ2-5 | TRBV18 | TGTGCCAGCTCAGACAGCTCAGAGACCCAGTACTTC | CASSDSSETQYF
once | . | TRBJ1-1 | TRBV11-2 | TGTGCCAGCAGCTCGGGGACGGCCTTTCGGAACACTGAAGCTTTCTTT | CASSSGTAFRNTEAFF
once | . | TRBJ2-7 | TRBV28 | . | CASSFGAGEQYF
. | . | TRBJ2-7 | TRBV25-1 | TGTGCCAGCAGTGACGGAAGGGACACCGCCTACGAGCAGTACTTC | CASSDGRDTAYEQYF
. | . | TRBJ2-1 | TRBV18 | TGTGCCAGCTCACCAGCCAGGGGCGCCCAAAATGAGCAGTTCTTC | CASSPARGAQNEQFF
once | TRBD2 | TRBJ2-7 | TRBV6-1 | TGTGCCAGCAGACTAGCGGGAGTCGGAGAGCAGTACTTC | CASRLAGVGEQYF
. | . | TRBJ2-1 | TRBV7-2 | TGTGCCAGCAGCTTACGGCCCAGTGAGCAGTTCTTC | CASSLRPSEQFF
few | . | TRBJ2-1 | TRBV4-3 | TGCGCCAGCAGCCAAGAGAGGGCCAGTGAGCAGTTCTTC | CASSQERASEQFF
once | TRBD2 | TRBJ2-1 | TRBV10-3 | TGTGCCATCAGTGGGCCCTCGGGGGGTACGGCACTACTCTACAATGAGCAGTTCTTC | CAISGPSGGTALLYNEQFF
few | . | TRBJ2-3 | TRBV5-4 | TGTGCCAGCAGCCTGGACAGTTCTAGCACAGATACGCAGTATTTT | CASSLDSSSTDTQYF
few | TRBD1 | TRBJ2-3 | TRBV5-1 | TGCGCCAGCAGCGAAGGGACAGCTACTTGGCATTTT | CASSEGTATWHF
. | . | TRBJ1-3 | TRBV11-2 | TGTGCCAGCAGCTTTGACCTCCTTTCTGGAAACACCATATATTTT | CASSFDLLSGNTIYF
few | . | TRBJ2-3 | TRBV18 | TGTGCCAGCTCAAACGGGGATACAGATACGCAGTATTTT | CASSNGDTDTQYF
. | . | TRBJ2-2 | TRBV18 | TGTGCCAGCTCACCACCACAGGGCGGCACCGGGGAGCTGTTTTTT | CASSPPQGGTGELFF
. | TRBD1 | TRBJ1-1 | TRBV6-1 | TGTGCCAGCAGTGTACTAGCAACAGGGGGCCACCGAGCGAACACTGAAGCTTTCTTT | CASSVLATGGHRANTEAFF
. | . | TRBJ1-4 | TRBV5-6 | TGTGCCAGCAGTTGGGGTAATGAAAAACTGTTTTTT | CASSWGNEKLFF
. | . | TRBJ1-1 | TRBV29-1 | TGCAGCGCCGCCCTGGGGGGTTACACTGAAGCTTTCTTT | CSAALGGYTEAFF
. | TRBD2 | TRBJ2-1 | TRBV5-4 | TGTGCCAGCAGGACCGGACTAGCGGGAGACAATGAGCAGTTCTTC | CASRTGLAGDNEQFF
. | . | TRBJ2-7 | TRBV5-4 | TGTGCCAGCAGCTCCATCGGGCTGAGCTCCTACGAGCAGTACTTC | CASSSIGLSSYEQYF
. | TRBD1 | TRBJ2-5 | TRBV7-2 | TGTGCCTCCGGTACAGGGGGATTGTCGGAGACCCAGTACTTC | CASGTGGLSETQYF
. | . | TRBJ1-3 | TRBV2 | TGTGCCAGCAGTGCCTCGGGGGCGCCTGGAAACACCATATATTTT | CASSASGAPGNTIYF
few | TRBD2 | TRBJ2-1 | TRBV11-3 | TGTGCCAGCAGCTTAAATAGCGGGAGTGATGAGCAGTTCTTC | CASSLNSGSDEQFF